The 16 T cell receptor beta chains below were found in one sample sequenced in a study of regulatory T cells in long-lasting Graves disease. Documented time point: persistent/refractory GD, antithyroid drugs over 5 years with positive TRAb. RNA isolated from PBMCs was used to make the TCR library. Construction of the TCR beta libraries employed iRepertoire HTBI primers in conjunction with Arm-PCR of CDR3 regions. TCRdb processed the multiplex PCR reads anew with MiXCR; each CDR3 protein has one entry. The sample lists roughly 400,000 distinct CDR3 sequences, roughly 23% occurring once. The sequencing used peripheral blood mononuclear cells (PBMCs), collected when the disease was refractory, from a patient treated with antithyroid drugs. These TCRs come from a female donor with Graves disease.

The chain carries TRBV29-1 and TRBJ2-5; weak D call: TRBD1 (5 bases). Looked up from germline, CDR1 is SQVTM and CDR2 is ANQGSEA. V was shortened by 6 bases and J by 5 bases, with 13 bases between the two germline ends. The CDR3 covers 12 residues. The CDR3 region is CSVQRPGETQYF. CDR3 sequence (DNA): TGCAGCGTCCAGCGACCAGGGGAGACCCAGTACTTC.

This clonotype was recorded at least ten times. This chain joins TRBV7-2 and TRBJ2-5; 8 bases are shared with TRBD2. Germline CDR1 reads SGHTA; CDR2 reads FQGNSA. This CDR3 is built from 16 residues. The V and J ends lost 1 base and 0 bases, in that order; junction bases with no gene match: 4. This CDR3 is CASSLVIGRDQETQYF. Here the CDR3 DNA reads TGTGCCAGCAGCTTAGTCATCGGGAGGGACCAAGAGACCCAGTACTTC. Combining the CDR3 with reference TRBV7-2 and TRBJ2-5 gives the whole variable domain GAGVSQSPSNKVTEKGKDVELRCDPISGHTALYWYRQSLGQGLEFLIYFQGNSAPDKSGLPSDRFSAERTGGSVSTLTIQRTQQEDSAVYLCASSLVIGRDQETQYFGPGTRLLVL.

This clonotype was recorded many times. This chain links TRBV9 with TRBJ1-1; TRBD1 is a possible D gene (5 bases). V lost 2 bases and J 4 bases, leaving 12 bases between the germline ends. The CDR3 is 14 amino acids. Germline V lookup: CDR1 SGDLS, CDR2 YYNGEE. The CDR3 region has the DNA TGTGCCAGCAGCGTGGGGCAGGGCTTCACTGAAGCTTTCTTT. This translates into CASSVGQGFTEAFF.

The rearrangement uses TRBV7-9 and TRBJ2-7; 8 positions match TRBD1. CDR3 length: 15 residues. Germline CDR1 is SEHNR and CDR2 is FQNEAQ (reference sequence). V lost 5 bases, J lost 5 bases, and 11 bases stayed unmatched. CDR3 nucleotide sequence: TGTGCCAGCAGCCTGTACACAGACAGGGGCGACGAGCAGTACTTC. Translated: CASSLYTDRGDEQYF.

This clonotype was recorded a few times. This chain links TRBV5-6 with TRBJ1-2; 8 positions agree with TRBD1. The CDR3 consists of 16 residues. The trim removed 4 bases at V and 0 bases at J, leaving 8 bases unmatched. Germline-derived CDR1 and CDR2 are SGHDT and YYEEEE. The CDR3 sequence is CASSGNGQGTNYGYTF. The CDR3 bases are TGTGCCAGCAGCGGAAACGGACAGGGAACTAACTATGGCTACACCTTC.

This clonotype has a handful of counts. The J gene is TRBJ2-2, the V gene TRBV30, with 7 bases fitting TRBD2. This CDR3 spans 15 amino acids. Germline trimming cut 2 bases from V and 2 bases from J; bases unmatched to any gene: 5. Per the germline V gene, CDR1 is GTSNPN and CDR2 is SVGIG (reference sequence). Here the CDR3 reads CAWSLLAVNTGELFF. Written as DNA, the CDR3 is TGTGCCTGGAGTCTCCTAGCGGTCAACACCGGGGAGCTGTTTTTT.

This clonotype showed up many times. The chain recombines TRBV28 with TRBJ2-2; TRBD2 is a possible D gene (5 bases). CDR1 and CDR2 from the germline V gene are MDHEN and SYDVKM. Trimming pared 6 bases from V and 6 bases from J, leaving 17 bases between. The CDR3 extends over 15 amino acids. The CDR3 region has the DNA TGTGCCAGCAGGAGGGAACTCTTGGGCCCCGGGGAGCTGTTTTTT. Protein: CASRRELLGPGELFF.

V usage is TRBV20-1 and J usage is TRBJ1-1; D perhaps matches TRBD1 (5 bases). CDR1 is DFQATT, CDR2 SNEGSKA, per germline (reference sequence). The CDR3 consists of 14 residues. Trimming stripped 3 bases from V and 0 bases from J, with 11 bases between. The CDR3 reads CSASREGMNTEAFF. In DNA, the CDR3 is TGCAGTGCTAGTAGAGAGGGGATGAACACTGAAGCTTTCTTT.

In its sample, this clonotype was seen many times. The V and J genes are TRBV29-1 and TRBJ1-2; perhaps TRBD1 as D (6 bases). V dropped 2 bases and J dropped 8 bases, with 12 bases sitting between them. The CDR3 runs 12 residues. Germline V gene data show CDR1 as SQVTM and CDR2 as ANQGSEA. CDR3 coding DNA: TGCAGCGTTGAACTCGGACAGTGGGGCTACACCTTC. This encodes CSVELGQWGYTF.

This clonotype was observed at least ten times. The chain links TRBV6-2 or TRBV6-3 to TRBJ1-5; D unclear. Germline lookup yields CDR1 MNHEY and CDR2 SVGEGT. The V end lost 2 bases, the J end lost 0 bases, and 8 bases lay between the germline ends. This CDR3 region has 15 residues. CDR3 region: CASSYKEVSNQPQHF. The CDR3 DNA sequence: TGTGCCAGCAGTTACAAGGAGGTTAGCAATCAGCCCCAGCATTTT.

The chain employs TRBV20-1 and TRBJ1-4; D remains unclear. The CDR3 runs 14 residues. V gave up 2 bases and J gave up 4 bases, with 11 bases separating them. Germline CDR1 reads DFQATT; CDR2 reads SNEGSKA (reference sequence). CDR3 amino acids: CSARLVTNNEKLFF. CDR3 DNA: TGCAGTGCTAGATTAGTCACGAATAATGAAAAACTGTTTTTT.

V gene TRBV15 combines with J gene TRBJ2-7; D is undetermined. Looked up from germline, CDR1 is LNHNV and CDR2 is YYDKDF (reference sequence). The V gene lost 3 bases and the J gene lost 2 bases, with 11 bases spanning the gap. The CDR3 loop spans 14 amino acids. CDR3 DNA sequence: TGTGCCACCAGCAGGGAGAAGGAGACCTACGAGCAGTACTTC. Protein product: CATSREKETYEQYF.

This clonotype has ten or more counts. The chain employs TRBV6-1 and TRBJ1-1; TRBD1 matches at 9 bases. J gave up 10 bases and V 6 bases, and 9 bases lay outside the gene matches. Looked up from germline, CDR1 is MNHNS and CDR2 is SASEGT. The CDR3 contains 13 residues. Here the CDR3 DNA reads TGTGCCAGCAGCAGCGGGACAGGGCGTGGAGCTTTCTTT. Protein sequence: CASSSGTGRGAFF.

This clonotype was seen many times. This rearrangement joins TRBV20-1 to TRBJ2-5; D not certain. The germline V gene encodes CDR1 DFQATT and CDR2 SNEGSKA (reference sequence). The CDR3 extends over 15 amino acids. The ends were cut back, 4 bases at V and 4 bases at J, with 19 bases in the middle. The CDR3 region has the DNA TGCAGTGCTACAATTCCCGCGTCGCCAGGAGAGACCCAGTACTTC. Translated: CSATIPASPGETQYF.

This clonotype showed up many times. The CDR3 sequence is CASSETQGLGIQYF. DNA of the CDR3: TGTGCCAGCAGTGAAACCCAGGGCTTGGGCATTCAGTACTTC. The chain joins TRBV2 to TRBJ2-4, with a weak D call TRBD1 (5 bases). Germline V lookup: CDR1 SNHLY, CDR2 FYNNEI. The germline V and J ends were trimmed by 2 bases and 9 bases, with 14 bases remaining between them. This CDR3 is built from 14 residues. The variable domain in full, with the rest retrieved from reference TRBV2 and TRBJ2-4, is EPEVTQTPSHQVTQMGQEVILRCVPISNHLYFYWYRQILGQKVEFLVSFYNNEISEKSEIFDDQFSVERPDGSNFTLKIRSTKLEDSAMYFCASSETQGLGIQYFGAGTRLSVL.

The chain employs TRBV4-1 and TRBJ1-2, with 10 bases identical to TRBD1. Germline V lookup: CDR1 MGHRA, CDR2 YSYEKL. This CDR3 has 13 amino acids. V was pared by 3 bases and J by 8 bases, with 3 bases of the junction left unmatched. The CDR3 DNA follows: TGCGCCAGCAGCCAGACAGGGGGCCGGGGCTACACCTTC. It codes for CASSQTGGRGYTF.